This is a list of T cell receptor beta chains from one sample in a study of blood T cell repertoires in COVID-19. Here immunoSEQ multiplex PCR was the method, and the copy in TCRdb shows in-frame clones only, minus some. This sample has 150,000 to 200,000 clones; roughly nine tenths occur once, and the top ten carry more than 5%. Material for sequencing was peripheral blood. The receptor set was obtained from a human donor in a cohort sampled during active COVID-19. The conserved cysteine and the conserved F or W are not part of the CDR3 here. The D gene is left open where the match is weak. The size field is filled for only some rows; it gives once, few, many or a size class.

v_call: TRBV6-2/TRBV6-3; clone_size: NA; d_call: NA; cdr3_length: 10; cdr3_aa: ASSYPGYGYT
v_call: TRBV4-2; clone_size: NA; d_call: NA; cdr3_length: 12; cdr3_aa: ASSQVYGSQEQY
v_call: TRBV27; clone_size: NA; d_call: TRBD2; cdr3_length: 12; cdr3_aa: ASSWTSGTGELF
v_call: TRBV6-2/TRBV6-3; clone_size: NA; d_call: TRBD2; cdr3_length: 12; cdr3_aa: ASSLGLNTYEQY
v_call: TRBV10-3; clone_size: few; d_call: NA; cdr3_length: 12; cdr3_aa: AISEGGGVGVQF
v_call: TRBV7-2; clone_size: NA; d_call: TRBD2; cdr3_length: 15; cdr3_aa: ASSLESGGAHYNEQF
v_call: TRBV14; clone_size: NA; d_call: NA; cdr3_length: 17; cdr3_aa: ASSQEASSLTEITGELF
v_call: TRBV29-1; clone_size: NA; d_call: NA; cdr3_length: 11; cdr3_aa: SVRTGLFYEQY
v_call: TRBV4-3; clone_size: once; d_call: NA; cdr3_length: 14; cdr3_aa: ASSQEEKQRKQTQY
v_call: TRBV25-1; clone_size: NA; d_call: NA; cdr3_length: 13; cdr3_aa: ASSEGFPDKNIQY
v_call: TRBV11-3; clone_size: NA; d_call: NA; cdr3_length: 14; cdr3_aa: ASSLEGRGGHYGYT
v_call: TRBV19; clone_size: NA; d_call: NA; cdr3_length: 14; cdr3_aa: ASTDGGSKWNTEAF
v_call: TRBV29-1; clone_size: NA; d_call: NA; cdr3_length: 12; cdr3_aa: SVPTGSPNYGYT
v_call: TRBV25-1; clone_size: NA; d_call: NA; cdr3_length: 12; cdr3_aa: ASSAAGDNYGYT
v_call: TRBV29-1; clone_size: NA; d_call: TRBD1; cdr3_length: 14; cdr3_aa: SVEISGQGFSYEQY
v_call: TRBV9; clone_size: NA; d_call: NA; cdr3_length: 12; cdr3_aa: ASSVGLANYEQY
v_call: TRBV30; clone_size: once; d_call: NA; cdr3_length: 11; cdr3_aa: AWLRAMNTEAF
v_call: TRBV12-3/TRBV12-4; clone_size: NA; d_call: NA; cdr3_length: 10; cdr3_aa: ASRILRNEQF
v_call: TRBV11-2; clone_size: NA; d_call: NA; cdr3_length: 10; cdr3_aa: ASSSGSYEQY
v_call: TRBV5-4; clone_size: NA; d_call: TRBD1; cdr3_length: 12; cdr3_aa: ASSAGTALYGYT
v_call: TRBV5-1; clone_size: NA; d_call: NA; cdr3_length: 11; cdr3_aa: ASSPDTQFKQY